The 20 T cell receptor beta chains below come from one sample, sequenced in a study of PD-L1 blockade in urothelial cancer. The method was immunoSEQ multiplex PCR; TCRdb's version includes in-frame clones alone and lacks a portion of them. The sample carries under 90,000 clones, roughly 90% recorded once. The sequencing here drew on PBMCs, taken around atezolizumab (anti-PD-L1) treatment. The receptors here all came from a man aged 55-75 years with urothelial cancer.

The chain couples TRBV30 to TRBJ1-2, with 8 bases matching TRBD1. Trimming at V came to 4 bases and at J to 4 bases, leaving 8 bases not matched to a gene. CDR1 is GTSNPN and CDR2 is SVGIG in the germline V gene (reference sequence). The CDR3 is 14 amino acids. In nucleotides, the CDR3 is TGTGCCTGGACGTCGACAGGGGTTGGCTATGGCTACACCTTC. This sequence encodes CAWTSTGVGYGYTF.

The chain recombines TRBV29-1 with TRBJ1-3; 8 bases match TRBD1. The CDR3 covers 12 residues. CDR1 SQVTM and CDR2 ANQGSEA come from the germline V gene. The trim removed 7 bases at V and 4 bases at J, leaving 3 bases unmatched. The CDR3 bases are TGCAGCGGGACAGGGTCAGGAAACACCATATATTTT. The encoded protein is CSGTGSGNTIYF.

This clone appeared a few times. The gene calls are TRBV29-1 and TRBJ2-7, with 10 positions matching TRBD1. The junction had 7 bases not matched to a gene; V was cut back by 6 bases and J by 5 bases. This CDR3 spans 13 amino acids. The germline V gene encodes CDR1 SQVTM and CDR2 ANQGSEA. CDR3 in DNA: TGCAGCGTCTCCGGGACAGGGGTCCACGAGCAGTACTTC. This gives the protein CSVSGTGVHEQYF.

The gene calls are TRBV6-1 and TRBJ1-5; D is unresolved. This CDR3 region has 13 residues. Trimming cost V 4 bases and J 5 bases, with 9 bases left between them. Per germline, CDR1 MNHNS and CDR2 SASEGT. This CDR3 reads CASSGRGYQPQHF. In DNA, the CDR3 is TGTGCCAGCAGTGGGCGGGGTTATCAGCCCCAGCATTTT.

The count of this clone is one. The rearrangement uses TRBV6-5 and TRBJ2-7, with 7 bases matching TRBD2. The CDR3 covers 15 residues. V gave up 5 bases and J gave up 1 base; unmatched junction bases: 8. CDR1 is MNHEY, CDR2 SVGAGI, per germline. Written as DNA, the CDR3 is TGTGCCAGCAGTCCCGCGGGGGACTTGTCCTACGAGCAGTACTTC. It is translated as CASSPAGDLSYEQYF.

This clone was observed once. The V gene is TRBV6-5, the J gene TRBJ1-4, with a weak D call TRBD1 (6 bases). The CDR3 covers 15 residues. Germline assignment: CDR1 MNHEY and CDR2 SVGAGI. Trimming stripped 0 bases from V and 7 bases from J, with 12 bases between. CDR3 amino acids: CASSYSGGRVEKLFF. Written as DNA, the CDR3 is TGTGCCAGCAGTTACTCTGGGGGCCGAGTTGAAAAACTGTTTTTT.

The chain links TRBV7-2 to TRBJ2-5; D possibly corresponds to TRBD2 (6 bases). The germline V gene encodes CDR1 SGHTA and CDR2 FQGNSA. This CDR3 region has 14 residues. Deletions cut 2 bases from V and 4 bases from J, with 11 bases between. The CDR3: CASSLWGGRETQYF. The CDR3, as DNA: TGTGCCAGCAGCTTATGGGGAGGCCGAGAGACCCAGTACTTC.

The chain employs TRBV5-4 and TRBJ2-7, with D maybe TRBD1 (6 bases). This CDR3 is 14 amino acids long. Germline-derived CDR1 and CDR2 are SGHNT and YYREEE (reference sequence). The V end lost 3 bases, the J end lost 2 bases, and 12 bases lay between the germline ends. This CDR3 reads CASSSIGQTYEQYF. CDR3 nucleotide sequence: TGTGCCAGCAGCTCTATCGGACAGACCTACGAGCAGTACTTC.

The chain combines TRBV18 with TRBJ2-3; TRBD2 matches 7 bases. The CDR3 contains 18 residues. Germline V lookup: CDR1 KGHSH, CDR2 LQKENI. With 3 bases clipped from V and 0 bases from J, the junction kept 12 bases outside the gene matches. The CDR3 sequence is CASSPVMASGVSTDTQYF. CDR3 nucleotide sequence: TGTGCCAGCTCACCGGTGATGGCGAGCGGGGTAAGCACAGATACGCAGTATTTT.

In its sample, this clone was seen once. The chain employs TRBV11-3 and TRBJ2-1, with D perhaps matching TRBD2 (6 bases). Trimming cost V 5 bases and J 6 bases, with 17 bases left between them. CDR3 length: 15 residues. Germline V gives CDR1 SGHNT, CDR2 YENEEA. The CDR3 DNA reads TGTGCCAGCAGCGGCGGGAAAGAAAAAATCAATGAGCAGTTCTTC. This sequence encodes CASSGGKEKINEQFF.

J is TRBJ2-1 and V is TRBV7-3; TRBD2 aligns across 12 bases. The CDR3 is 16 amino acids. Per germline, CDR1 SGHTA and CDR2 FQGTGA. The V and J ends lost 1 base and 5 bases, in that order; junction bases with no gene match: 3. In DNA form, the CDR3 reads TGTGCCAGCAGCTTAAGCGGGACTAGCGGGCACAATGAGCAGTTCTTC. Encoded protein: CASSLSGTSGHNEQFF. Complete variable domain (other parts from reference TRBV7-3 and TRBJ2-1): GAGVSQTPSNKVTEKGKYVELRCDPISGHTALYWYRQSLGQGPEFLIYFQGTGAADDSGLPNDRFFAVRPEGSVSTLKIQRTERGDSAVYLCASSLSGTSGHNEQFFGPGTRLTVL.

The V and J genes are TRBV1 and TRBJ2-1; the D segment call TRBD1 is taken from the table without a DNA check. TRBV1 is a pseudogene segment. The CDR3 totals 15 residues. The CDR3 reads CTSDPRTGTGAEQFF. CDR3 bases: TGCACCAGCGACCCGAGGACAGGGACTGGGGCTGAGCAGTTCTTC.

The V call is TRBV6-5, the J call TRBJ2-3, with D unresolved. CDR3 length: 13 amino acids. V was shortened by 0 bases and J by 4 bases, with 5 bases between the two germline ends. Per the germline V gene, CDR1 is MNHEY and CDR2 is SVGAGI. DNA of the CDR3: TGTGCCAGCAGTTACTCGTTAGCAGATACGCAGTATTTT. This sequence encodes CASSYSLADTQYF.

The V gene is TRBV5-6, the J gene TRBJ1-3; possibly TRBD1 for D (6 bases). CDR1 SGHDT and CDR2 YYEEEE come from the germline V gene. V was cut by 4 bases and J by 2 bases, with 16 bases left in between. The CDR3 extends over 16 amino acids. The CDR3 loop reads CASSDLQGAAGNTIYF. CDR3 sequence (DNA): TGTGCCAGCAGCGACCTACAGGGAGCGGCTGGAAACACCATATATTTT.

The gene calls are TRBV27 and TRBJ2-7; tentatively, D is TRBD2 (6 bases). Per the germline V gene, CDR1 is MNHEY and CDR2 is SMNVEV (reference sequence). The germline V and J ends were trimmed by 1 base and 3 bases, with 10 bases remaining between them. The length of the CDR3 is 14 residues. CDR3 protein: CASSLWGESYEQYF. The DNA of the CDR3 is TGTGCCAGCAGTTTATGGGGGGAGAGCTACGAGCAGTACTTC.

The chain links TRBV5-6 to TRBJ2-7, with D maybe TRBD2 (6 bases). Germline-derived CDR1 and CDR2 are SGHDT and YYEEEE. The V end was cut by 5 bases, the J end by 3 bases, with 18 bases between. This CDR3 is 15 amino acids long. CDR3: CASRRVGTAYYEQYF. In DNA form, the CDR3 reads TGTGCCAGCAGGCGTGTCGGGACTGCCTACTACGAGCAGTACTTC.

The sample holds one count of this clone. The chain is built from TRBV2 and TRBJ2-5; 7 nucleotides line up with TRBD1. V shed 4 bases, J shed 5 bases, and the junction held 10 bases outside the gene matches. This CDR3 contains 15 residues. Per germline, CDR1 SNHLY and CDR2 FYNNEI. CDR3 in amino acids: CASSALRQGKETQYF. The CDR3 bases are TGTGCCAGCAGTGCCCTGAGACAGGGCAAGGAGACCCAGTACTTC.

This clone is a singleton in its sample. V gene TRBV19 combines with J gene TRBJ1-1, with unresolved D. Between the trimmed V and J ends, which lost 4 bases and 4 bases, there was a span of 13 bases. This CDR3 is 14 amino acids long. CDR1 LNHDA and CDR2 SQIVND come from the germline V gene (reference sequence). DNA of the CDR3: TGTGCCAGTAGTAGTGAGGCGGATCCCACTGAAGCTTTCTTT. Protein: CASSSEADPTEAFF. The full variable domain, in which reference TRBV19 and TRBJ1-1 provide the parts outside the CDR3, is DGGITQSPKYLFRKEGQNVTLSCEQNLNHDAMYWYRQDPGQGLRLIYYSQIVNDFQKGDIAEGYSVSREKKESFPLTVTSAQKNPTAFYLCASSSEADPTEAFFGQGTRLTVV.

V gene TRBV11-2 combines with J gene TRBJ2-7; D remains ambiguous. In germline, CDR1 is SGHAT, CDR2 FQNNGV. Trimming pared 3 bases from V and 6 bases from J, leaving 9 bases between. The CDR3 contains 12 residues. CDR3 region: CASSFSAGEQYF. CDR3 DNA: TGTGCCAGCAGCTTTTCAGCAGGCGAGCAGTACTTC.

The rearrangement joins TRBV2 to TRBJ1-5; D not certain. There are 15 residues in the CDR3. The germline V gene encodes CDR1 SNHLY and CDR2 FYNNEI. Trimming shortened V by 1 base and J by 0 bases, and 7 bases separated the two germline ends. CDR3 DNA sequence: TGTGCCAGCAGTGAAGGGGAGTATAGCAATCAGCCCCAGCATTTT. Its protein product is CASSEGEYSNQPQHF.